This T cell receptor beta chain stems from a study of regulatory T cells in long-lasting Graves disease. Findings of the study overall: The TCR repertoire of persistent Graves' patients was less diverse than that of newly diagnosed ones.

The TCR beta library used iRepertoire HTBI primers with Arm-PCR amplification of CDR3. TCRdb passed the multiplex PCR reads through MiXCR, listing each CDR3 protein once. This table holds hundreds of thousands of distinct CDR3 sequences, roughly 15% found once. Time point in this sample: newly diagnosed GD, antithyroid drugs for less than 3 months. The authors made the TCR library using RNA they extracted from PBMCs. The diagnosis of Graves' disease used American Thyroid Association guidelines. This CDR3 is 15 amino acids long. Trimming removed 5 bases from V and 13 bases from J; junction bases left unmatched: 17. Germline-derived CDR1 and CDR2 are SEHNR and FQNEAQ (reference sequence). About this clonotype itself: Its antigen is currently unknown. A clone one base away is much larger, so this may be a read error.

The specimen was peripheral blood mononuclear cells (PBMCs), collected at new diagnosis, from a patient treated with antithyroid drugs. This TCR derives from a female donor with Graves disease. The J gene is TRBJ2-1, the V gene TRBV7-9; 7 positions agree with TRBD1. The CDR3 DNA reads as TGTGCCAGCAGCACTACAGGGGTTCCACAAGAGACCCAGTTCTTC. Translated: CASSTTGVPQETQFF.